This T cell receptor (beta chain) is from a study of T-cell memory formation after mild COVID-19. With constant-segment primers, 5'RACE yielded cDNA libraries of TCR alpha and TCR beta that carried sample barcodes and UMIs. TCRdb reprocessed the 5' RACE reads via MiXCR and lists one record per CDR3 protein. The table records about 500,000 distinct CDR3 sequences, 20% of them present only once. Losses at the gene ends were 2 bases for V and 0 bases for J; bases not matched to a gene: 6. The CDR3 is made up of 17 amino acids. The V gene's germline CDR1 is SGHAT and CDR2 FQNNGV. This chain connects TRBV11-2 to TRBJ2-7; TRBD2 agrees at 11 bases. The sequencing input was PBMCs or a T cell subset sorted from them (not recorded which). This receptor was taken from an adult woman who had mild COVID-19 (a few samples of this study predate the infection). Cell type and time point are not known. CDR3 residues: CASSLSRTSGFSYEQYF. CDR3 in DNA: TGTGCCAGCAGCTTATCCAGGACTAGCGGGTTCTCCTACGAGCAGTACTTC. Based on the CDR3 plus reference TRBV11-2 and TRBJ2-7, the full variable domain is EAGVAQSPRYKIIEKRQSVAFWCNPISGHATLYWYQQILGQGPKLLIQFQNNGVVDDSQLPKDRFSAERLKGVDSTLKIQPAKLEDSAVYLCASSLSRTSGFSYEQYFGPGTRLTVT.